The sequence of this TCR beta chain was determined in a study of PD-1 blockade in classical Hodgkin lymphoma. Findings of the study overall: By C4D1, diversity of CD4+ TCRs had risen significantly, whereas that of CD8+ TCRs had not. Undefined causes, possibly disease activity or prior therapy, underlie the repertoire differences. Relative to healthy donors, newly diagnosed patients reportedly had lower baseline TCR diversity, which was reported as lower still in relapsed/refractory patients.

The data were produced by immunoSEQ multiplex PCR, yet TCRdb's version contains in-frame clones alone and is incomplete. This table has roughly 20,000 clones, less than 85% appearing once. With regard to this clone: Its antigen remains unidentified.

Every patient relapsed after autologous stem cell transplantation, and brentuximab vedotin exposure varied. The specimen comprised peripheral blood mononuclear cells (PBMCs), sampled at baseline. The source of this sequence is a human donor with classical Hodgkin lymphoma.

The CDR3 sequence: CASSLVGWRGAPTYNEQFF. CDR3 in DNA: TGTGCCAGCAGCTTAGTCGGCTGGCGGGGGGCCCCGACCTACAATGAGCAGTTCTTC. V is TRBV11-2 and J is TRBJ2-1; 8 bases map to TRBD2. Germline CDR1 and CDR2: SGHAT and FQNNGV. There are 19 residues in the CDR3. The J segment lost 2 bases and the V segment lost 1 base, leaving 13 bases of the junction unmatched.